This entry features one TCR beta chain sequence. Its target is unknown. This sample was included in a study of cytomegalovirus exposure and HLA in healthy donors. Study findings and constraints: The CMV antigen specificity of three CMV-associated chains was confirmed through in vitro analysis.

The CDR3 is made up of 14 amino acids. Trimming shortened V by 4 bases and J by 5 bases, and 15 bases separated the two germline ends. Germline CDR1 SGHRS, CDR2 YFSETQ. Generated by immunoSEQ multiplex PCR, the TCRdb table keeps only in-frame clones and is missing some. The data contain more than 95,000 clones, roughly 90% of them singletons. The clonotype was recovered from a young woman in good health and CMV-seronegative. The V gene is TRBV5-1, the J gene TRBJ2-5, with no clear D. The sequenced material came from PBMCs. The CDR3: CASSRLGQSETQYF. Here the CDR3 DNA reads TGCGCCAGCAGCCGTCTTGGGCAGTCGGAGACCCAGTACTTC.